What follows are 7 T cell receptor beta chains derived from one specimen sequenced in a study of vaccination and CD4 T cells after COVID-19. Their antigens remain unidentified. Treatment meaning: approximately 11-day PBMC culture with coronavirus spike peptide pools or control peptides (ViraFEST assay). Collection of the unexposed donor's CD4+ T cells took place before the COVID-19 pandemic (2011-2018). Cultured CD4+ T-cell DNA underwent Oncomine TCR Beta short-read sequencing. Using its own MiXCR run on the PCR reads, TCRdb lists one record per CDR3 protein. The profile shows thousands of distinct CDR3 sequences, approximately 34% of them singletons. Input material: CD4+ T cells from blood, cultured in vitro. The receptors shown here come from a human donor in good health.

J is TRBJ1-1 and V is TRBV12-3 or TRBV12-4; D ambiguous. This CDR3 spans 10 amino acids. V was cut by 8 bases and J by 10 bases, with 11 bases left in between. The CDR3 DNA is TGTGCCAGCGAACAAGCGGGAGCTTTCTTT. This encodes CASEQAGAFF.

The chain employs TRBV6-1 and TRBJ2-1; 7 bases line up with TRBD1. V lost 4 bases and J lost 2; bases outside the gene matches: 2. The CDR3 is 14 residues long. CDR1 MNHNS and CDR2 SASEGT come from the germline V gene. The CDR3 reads CASSAGGPYNEQFF. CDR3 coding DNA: TGTGCCAGCAGTGCAGGGGGTCCCTACAATGAGCAGTTCTTC.

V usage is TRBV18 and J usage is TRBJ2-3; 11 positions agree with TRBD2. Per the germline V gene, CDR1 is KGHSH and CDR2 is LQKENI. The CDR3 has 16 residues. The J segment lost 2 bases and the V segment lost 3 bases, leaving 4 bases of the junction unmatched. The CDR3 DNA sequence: TGTGCCAGCTCACCGAATAGCGGGGGGGCCACAGATACGCAGTATTTT. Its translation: CASSPNSGGATDTQYF.

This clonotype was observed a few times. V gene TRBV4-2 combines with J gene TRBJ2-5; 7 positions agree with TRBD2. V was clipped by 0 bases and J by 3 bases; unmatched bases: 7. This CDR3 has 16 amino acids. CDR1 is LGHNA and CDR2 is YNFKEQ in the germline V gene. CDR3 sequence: CASSQDRGGTEETQYF. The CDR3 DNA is TGTGCCAGCAGCCAAGATCGCGGGGGAACAGAAGAGACCCAGTACTTC.

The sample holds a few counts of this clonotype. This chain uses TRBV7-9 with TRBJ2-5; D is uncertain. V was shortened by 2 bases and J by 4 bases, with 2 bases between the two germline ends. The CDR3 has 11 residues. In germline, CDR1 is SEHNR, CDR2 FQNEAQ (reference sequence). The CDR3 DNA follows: TGTGCCAGCAGCTTAACAGAGACCCAGTACTTC. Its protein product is CASSLTETQYF.

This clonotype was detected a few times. CDR3 coding DNA: TGCGCCAGCAGTAACAGGGGCGGCTATGGCTACACCTTC. Translation gives CASSNRGGYGYTF. The chain combines TRBV5-1 with TRBJ1-2, with 7 bases matching TRBD1. In germline, CDR1 is SGHRS, CDR2 YFSETQ. J gave up 4 bases and V 5 bases, and 5 bases lay outside the gene matches. The CDR3 is 13 residues long.

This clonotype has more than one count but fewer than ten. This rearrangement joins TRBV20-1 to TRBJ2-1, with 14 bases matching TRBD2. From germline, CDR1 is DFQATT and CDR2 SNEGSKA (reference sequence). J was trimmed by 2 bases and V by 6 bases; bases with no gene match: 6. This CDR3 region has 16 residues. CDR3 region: CSAEPGLAGAYNEQFF. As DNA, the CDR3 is TGCAGTGCCGAACCGGGACTAGCGGGGGCCTACAATGAGCAGTTCTTC.